This TCR beta chain was profiled in a study of blood T cell repertoires in COVID-19. The V gene's germline CDR1 is SEHNR and CDR2 FQNEAQ (reference sequence). This CDR3 has 13 amino acids. Unmatched junction bases numbered 4, after V lost 5 bases and J lost 6 bases. Clones were sequenced by immunoSEQ multiplex PCR, and TCRdb holds only the in-frame ones, with some missing. The data show roughly 81,000 clones, around 80% seen once. The specimen sequenced was peripheral blood. This chain uses TRBV7-9 with TRBJ1-2, with 9 bases lining up with TRBD1. The clonotype originates from a man aged 55 to 70 with acute or convalescent COVID-19. The CDR3 here is CASSRDRDHGYTF. The CDR3 region has the DNA TGTGCCAGCAGCCGGGACAGGGATCATGGCTACACCTTC.